This is a list of T cell receptor beta chains from one sample in a study of lymphopenia after photon versus proton radiotherapy. TCRdb's table, derived via immunoSEQ multiplex PCR, lists solely in-frame clones and lacks some. Among some 20,000 clones listed, 84% were seen once. This sample comprised peripheral blood, obtained from a patient treated with photon-based radiotherapy. These receptors all stem from a woman aged 50 to 65 with pancreatic cancer. Both conserved end residues are part of each CDR3. A D gene is named only where the DNA matches it firmly. The size field is filled for only some rows; it gives once, few, many or a size class.

TRBV30	TRBD1	TRBJ1-2	NA	TGTGCCTGGAGTGTTAATCCGTCGAGGGGGCGCGGCTATGGCTACACCTTC	CAWSVNPSRGRGYGYTF
TRBV7-9	NA	TRBJ1-4	NA	TGTGCCAGCAGCCATAGGGAAGACAGTCCGAAACTGTTTTTT	CASSHREDSPKLFF
TRBV9	NA	TRBJ2-7	NA	TGTGCCAGCAGCGGCGAAGAGGGGTTAAGGAAGCAGTACTTC	CASSGEEGLRKQYF
TRBV9	TRBD2	TRBJ2-5	once	TGTGCCAGCAGCTCCCCACTAGCGGGAGGCTTGAAGACCCAGTACTTC	CASSSPLAGGLKTQYF
TRBV20-1	NA	TRBJ2-1	once	TGCAGTGCTAGAAAGGGAAATGAGCAGTTCTTC	CSARKGNEQFF
TRBV27	TRBD2	TRBJ2-3	NA	TGCGCCAGCAGTTTATCGTCTGGCTTTATGCTAGCGGGAGATAGGCAGTATTTT	CASSLSSGFMLAGDRQYF
TRBV29-1	TRBD1	TRBJ2-6	NA	TGCAGCGTACAGGGGGCAGCAGGGGCCAACGTCCTGACTTTC	CSVQGAAGANVLTF
TRBV7-2	NA	TRBJ2-7	NA	TGTGCCAGCAGCTTAGCGTTCAGCCCAGGCGAGCAGTACTTC	CASSLAFSPGEQYF
TRBV27	NA	TRBJ2-7	NA	TGTGCCAGCAGTTCACGCCCAGGGGCCCCCTACGAGCAGTACTTC	CASSSRPGAPYEQYF
TRBV6-4	NA	TRBJ2-5	once	TGTGCCAGCAGTGACCCAGGACAGGTAGGAGGGCCGCCCCAAGAGACCCAGTACTTC	CASSDPGQVGGPPQETQYF
TRBV4-3	NA	TRBJ1-1	NA	TGCGCCAGCAGCCAGACCCCCTCGAACACTGAAGCTTTCTTT	CASSQTPSNTEAFF
TRBV14	TRBD1	TRBJ2-5	NA	TGTGCCAGCAGCCAAGCCCGACAGGGAAAAGAGACCCAGTACTTC	CASSQARQGKETQYF
TRBV11-3	TRBD2	TRBJ2-1	NA	TGTGCCAGCAGCTTAGGTCCGGGAGGAATCTACAATGAGCAGTTCTTC	CASSLGPGGIYNEQFF
TRBV28	TRBD1	TRBJ2-7	few	TGTGCCAGCAGTAAAGGGGGCCCGATCTACGAGCAGTACTTC	CASSKGGPIYEQYF
TRBV11-3	NA	TRBJ1-1	NA	TGTGCCAGCAGCTCTCCTAGGACGCCCGTTGCTTTCTTT	CASSSPRTPVAFF
TRBV2	NA	TRBJ2-6	NA	TGTGCCAGCCGGCCTTCGCCTGGGGCCAACGTCCTGACTTTC	CASRPSPGANVLTF
TRBV19	TRBD1	TRBJ2-5	NA	TGTGCCAGTAGTATAGGGACAGGTCAAGAGACCCAGTACTTC	CASSIGTGQETQYF
TRBV27	TRBD2	TRBJ2-3	once	TGTGCCAGCAGTCCCCGGACTAGCGGGAGCCTCGGCACAGATACGCAGTATTTT	CASSPRTSGSLGTDTQYF
TRBV7-2	NA	TRBJ2-1	NA	TGTGCCAGCAGCTTGCAGGACTCTGGACTGAAGCAGTTCTTC	CASSLQDSGLKQFF
TRBV25-1	NA	TRBJ2-5	few	TGTGCCAGCCGGAGCTTCCAGGCCCTCGGAGGGGAGACCCAGTACTTC	CASRSFQALGGETQYF
TRBV7-3	NA	TRBJ1-1	once	TGTGCCAGCAGCCAGGGAACGAACACTGAAGCTTTCTTT	CASSQGTNTEAFF
TRBV20-1	NA	TRBJ2-5	NA	TGCAGTGCTAATTTCTTAGAGACCCAGTACTTC	CSANFLETQYF
TRBV2	TRBD1	TRBJ1-2	NA	TGTGCCAGCAGTGAATACGGGACAGGGCCTGGCTACACCTTC	CASSEYGTGPGYTF
TRBV5-5	NA	TRBJ1-3	NA	TGTGCCAGCAGCTCTCGGGCACAGGGCTCTGGAAACACCATATATTTT	CASSSRAQGSGNTIYF
TRBV14	NA	TRBJ2-3	NA	TGTGCCAGCAGCCAGCATATCAAGGATACGCAGTATTTT	CASSQHIKDTQYF
TRBV7-2	NA	TRBJ2-7	NA	TGTGCCAGCAGCCCCGGGGGTGGCAGCTCCTACGAGCAGTACTTC	CASSPGGGSSYEQYF
TRBV6-4	NA	TRBJ2-2	NA	TGTGCCAGCAGGTCGAAGTGGACCGGGGAGCTGTTTTTT	CASRSKWTGELFF
TRBV11-2	NA	TRBJ1-1	once	TGTGCCAGCAGAGAAATTAGAGGGAGGGGGAACACTGAAGCTTTCTTT	CASREIRGRGNTEAFF
TRBV19	NA	TRBJ2-2	NA	TGTGCCAGTAGTACGTCACTAGCTTACACCGGGGAGCTGTTTTTT	CASSTSLAYTGELFF
TRBV7-2	TRBD1	TRBJ2-5	NA	TGTGCCAGCAGCTCCGGGACAGGGTTCCAAGAGACCCAGTACTTC	CASSSGTGFQETQYF
TRBV6-1	NA	TRBJ2-3	once	TGTGCCAGCAGTGAAGCCTTCGGGATCCGCACAGATACGCAGTATTTT	CASSEAFGIRTDTQYF
TRBV29-1	TRBD2	TRBJ2-5	NA	TGCAGCGTTCGGGAGGGGGGGCTCGAGACCCAGTACTTC	CSVREGGLETQYF
TRBV7-8	TRBD1	TRBJ2-3	once	TGTGCCAGCAGCACTCGACAGGGAGGCACAGATACGCAGTATTTT	CASSTRQGGTDTQYF
TRBV5-5	NA	TRBJ2-1	NA	TGTGCCAGCAGCACCAGGGGCGCCTACAATGAGCAGTTCTTC	CASSTRGAYNEQFF
TRBV28	TRBD1	TRBJ1-2	NA	TGTGCCAGCAGTCGTTCAACAGGGGGCGGTGGCTACACCTTC	CASSRSTGGGGYTF
TRBV6-5	NA	TRBJ1-2	NA	TGTGCCAGCAGTCTACAGGGTGTGGGGGGCTACACCTTC	CASSLQGVGGYTF
TRBV7-8	TRBD2	TRBJ2-5	NA	TGTGCCAGCAGCCACCACCAAGTGGCGGGGGAAGAGACCCAGTACTTC	CASSHHQVAGEETQYF
TRBV28	NA	TRBJ2-3	NA	TGTGCCAGCAGTCCACCGGTGGGCGGCCCCGGTACGCAGTATTTT	CASSPPVGGPGTQYF
TRBV4-1	NA	TRBJ2-7	NA	TGCGCCAGCAAACCGTCGGGGCAGCGAGCACACGAGCAGTACTTC	CASKPSGQRAHEQYF
TRBV19	TRBD1	TRBJ2-7	NA	TGTGCCAGTAGTCCGGGACAGGGTCCCAACTACGAGCAGTACTTC	CASSPGQGPNYEQYF
TRBV29-1	NA	TRBJ1-2	NA	TGCAGCGTTGTGACTCCTAACTATGGCTACACCTTC	CSVVTPNYGYTF
TRBV23-1	NA	TRBJ1-1	NA	TGCGCCAGCAGTCAAGCCGGGTGGGGGGACCCTGAAGCTTTCTTT	CASSQAGWGDPEAFF
TRBV25-1	NA	TRBJ1-5	NA	TGTGCCAGCAGTGACAAGCAGGGTAGAGACAATCAGCCCCAGCATTTT	CASSDKQGRDNQPQHF
TRBV27	NA	TRBJ2-1	NA	TGTGCCAGCAGTTCCCCACTGACTTATGAGGGACAAGGACGGCAGTTCTTC	CASSSPLTYEGQGRQFF
TRBV28	NA	TRBJ1-1	once	TGTGCCAGCAGTTTGGAAACTGAAGCTTTCTTT	CASSLETEAFF
TRBV27	TRBD1	TRBJ2-5	NA	TGTGCCAGCAGCGCGACAGGGGGGCAAGAGACCCAGTACTTC	CASSATGGQETQYF
TRBV7-8	NA	TRBJ2-7	NA	TGTGCCAGCAGTCTACAGGGAACTGACGAGCAGTACTTC	CASSLQGTDEQYF
TRBV6-1	TRBD2	TRBJ2-5	NA	TGTGCCAGCAGTGAGCCTGTTAGCGGGAGGGAAGAGACCCAGTACTTC	CASSEPVSGREETQYF
TRBV9	NA	TRBJ2-1	NA	TGTGCCAGCAGCGTAGATCCCAGGGAAAATGAGCAGTTCTTC	CASSVDPRENEQFF
TRBV2	NA	TRBJ2-7	NA	TGTGCCAGCAGTGCGGGTCGACTAGCCTACGAGCAGTACTTC	CASSAGRLAYEQYF
TRBV7-2	TRBD1	TRBJ2-4	NA	TGTGCCAGCCTGCGGACAGGGATGGGGAACATTCAGTACTTC	CASLRTGMGNIQYF
TRBV18	NA	TRBJ2-1	NA	TGTGCCAGCTCACTGGGAGGCGATGAGCAGTTCTTC	CASSLGGDEQFF